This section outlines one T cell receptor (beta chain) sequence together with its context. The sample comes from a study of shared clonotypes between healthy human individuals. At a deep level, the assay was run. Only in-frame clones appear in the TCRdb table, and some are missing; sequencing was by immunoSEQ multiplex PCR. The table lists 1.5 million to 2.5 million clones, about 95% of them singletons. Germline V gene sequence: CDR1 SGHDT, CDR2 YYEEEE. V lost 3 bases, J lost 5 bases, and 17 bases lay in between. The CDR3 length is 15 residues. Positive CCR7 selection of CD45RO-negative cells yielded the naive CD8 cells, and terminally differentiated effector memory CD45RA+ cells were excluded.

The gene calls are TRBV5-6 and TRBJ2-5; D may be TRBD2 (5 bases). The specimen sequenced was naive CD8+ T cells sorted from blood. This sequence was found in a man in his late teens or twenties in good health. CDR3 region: CASSSSTKPGETQYF. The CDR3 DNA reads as TGTGCCAGCAGCTCGAGCACGAAACCGGGGGAGACCCAGTACTTC.